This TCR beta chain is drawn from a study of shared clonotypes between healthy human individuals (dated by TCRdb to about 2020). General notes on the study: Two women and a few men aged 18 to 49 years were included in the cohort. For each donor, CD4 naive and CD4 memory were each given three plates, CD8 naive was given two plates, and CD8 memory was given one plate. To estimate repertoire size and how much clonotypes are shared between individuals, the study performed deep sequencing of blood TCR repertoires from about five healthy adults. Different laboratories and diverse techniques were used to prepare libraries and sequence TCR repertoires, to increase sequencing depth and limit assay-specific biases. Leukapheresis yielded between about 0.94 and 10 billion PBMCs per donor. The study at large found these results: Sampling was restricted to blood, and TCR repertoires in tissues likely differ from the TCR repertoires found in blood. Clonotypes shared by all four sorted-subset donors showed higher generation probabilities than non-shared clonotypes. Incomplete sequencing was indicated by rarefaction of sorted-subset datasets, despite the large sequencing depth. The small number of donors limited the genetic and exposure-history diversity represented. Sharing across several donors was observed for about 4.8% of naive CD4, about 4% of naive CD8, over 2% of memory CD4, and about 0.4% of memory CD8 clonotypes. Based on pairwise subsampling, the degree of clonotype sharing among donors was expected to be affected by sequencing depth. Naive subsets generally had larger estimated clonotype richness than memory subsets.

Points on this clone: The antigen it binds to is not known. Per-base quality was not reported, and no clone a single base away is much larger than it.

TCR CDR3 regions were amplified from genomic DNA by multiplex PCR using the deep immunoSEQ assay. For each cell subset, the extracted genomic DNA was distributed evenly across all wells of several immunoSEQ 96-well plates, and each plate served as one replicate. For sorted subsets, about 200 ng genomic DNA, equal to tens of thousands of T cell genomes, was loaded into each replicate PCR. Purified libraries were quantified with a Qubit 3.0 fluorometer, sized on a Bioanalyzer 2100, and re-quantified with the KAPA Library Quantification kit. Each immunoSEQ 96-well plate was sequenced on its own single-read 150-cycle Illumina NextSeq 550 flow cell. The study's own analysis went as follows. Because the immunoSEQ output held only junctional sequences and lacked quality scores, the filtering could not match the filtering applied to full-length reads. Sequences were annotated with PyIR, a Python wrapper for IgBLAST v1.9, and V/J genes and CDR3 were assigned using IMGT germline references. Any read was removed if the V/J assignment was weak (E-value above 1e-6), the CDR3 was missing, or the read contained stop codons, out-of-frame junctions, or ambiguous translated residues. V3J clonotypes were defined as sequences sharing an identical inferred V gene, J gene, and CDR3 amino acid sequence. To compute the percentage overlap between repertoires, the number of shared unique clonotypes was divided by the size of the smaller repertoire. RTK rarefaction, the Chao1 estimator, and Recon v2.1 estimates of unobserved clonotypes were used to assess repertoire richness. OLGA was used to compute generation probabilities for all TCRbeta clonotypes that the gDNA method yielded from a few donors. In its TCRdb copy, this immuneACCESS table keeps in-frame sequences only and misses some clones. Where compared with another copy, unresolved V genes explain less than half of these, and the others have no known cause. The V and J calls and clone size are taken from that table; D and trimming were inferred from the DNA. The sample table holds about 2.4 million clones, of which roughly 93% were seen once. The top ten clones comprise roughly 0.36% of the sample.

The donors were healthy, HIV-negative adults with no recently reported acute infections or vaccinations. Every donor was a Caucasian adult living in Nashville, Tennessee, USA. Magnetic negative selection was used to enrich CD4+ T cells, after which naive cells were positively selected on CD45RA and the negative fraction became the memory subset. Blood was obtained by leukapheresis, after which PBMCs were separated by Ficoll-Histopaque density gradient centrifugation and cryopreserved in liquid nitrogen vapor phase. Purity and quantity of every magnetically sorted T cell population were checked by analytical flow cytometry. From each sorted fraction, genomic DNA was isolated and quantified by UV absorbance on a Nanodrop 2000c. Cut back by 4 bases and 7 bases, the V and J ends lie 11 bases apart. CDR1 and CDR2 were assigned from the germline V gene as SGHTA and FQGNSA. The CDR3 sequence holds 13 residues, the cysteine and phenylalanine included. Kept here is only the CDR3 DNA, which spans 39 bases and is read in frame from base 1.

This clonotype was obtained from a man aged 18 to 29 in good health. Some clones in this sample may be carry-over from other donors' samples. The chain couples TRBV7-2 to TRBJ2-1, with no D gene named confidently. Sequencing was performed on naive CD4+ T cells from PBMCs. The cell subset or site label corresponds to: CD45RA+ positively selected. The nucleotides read TGTGCCAGCAGCTCCGGAACCGGGAATGAGCAGTTCTTC. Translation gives CASSSGTGNEQFF.